The clone carrying this T cell receptor beta chain has at least ten counts. Its specificity is not known. The sample is drawn from a study of CD8 T cells in ankylosing spondylitis. CDR3 length: 11 residues. With 4 bases removed from V and 8 bases from J, the gap between germline ends came to 11 bases. Germline values: CDR1 SQVTM, CDR2 ANQGSEA. Quantitative 5'-RACE was performed with molecular barcodes, and it yielded the TCR beta libraries. Via MiXCR, TCRdb re-called the 5' RACE reads, giving one row per CDR3 protein. The sample has 210,000 or so distinct CDR3 sequences; 8% to 9% are singletons. Overall study results and limits: Earlier work had already found some motif variants in reactive arthritis synovial fluid and blood. The clones that were linked to disease were reported to be significantly enriched in matched synovial fluid samples from ankylosing spondylitis patients.

Sequenced material: blood, either unsorted or a sorted T cell fraction (not recorded which). The TCR sequence derives from a female donor with ankylosing spondylitis or in good health (not recorded which). V gene TRBV29-1 combines with J gene TRBJ1-2; D might be TRBD1 (5 bases). CDR3 sequence reads: CSVGRDRGYTF. The CDR3, as DNA: TGCAGCGTTGGGCGGGACCGCGGCTACACCTTC.